Sequencing of this TCR beta chain was carried out in a study of blood T cell repertoires in COVID-19. Libraries were prepared by immunoSEQ multiplex PCR; TCRdb keeps only in-frame clonotypes and omits some of them. The repertoire holds 200,000 to 250,000 clones, with 80% as singletons. Germline CDR1 and CDR2: LGHNA and YSLEER. J lost 7 bases, V lost 0 bases, and 6 bases had no gene match. The CDR3 is made up of 16 amino acids. The chain uses TRBV4-3 and TRBJ2-1, with TRBD2 identical over 10 bases. The TCR sequence derives from a human donor in a cohort sampled during active COVID-19. Material for sequencing was peripheral blood. The CDR3, as DNA: TGCGCCAGCAGCCAAGAGGGGGCTAGCGGGGGTAATGAGCAGTTCTTC. Its translation: CASSQEGASGGNEQFF.